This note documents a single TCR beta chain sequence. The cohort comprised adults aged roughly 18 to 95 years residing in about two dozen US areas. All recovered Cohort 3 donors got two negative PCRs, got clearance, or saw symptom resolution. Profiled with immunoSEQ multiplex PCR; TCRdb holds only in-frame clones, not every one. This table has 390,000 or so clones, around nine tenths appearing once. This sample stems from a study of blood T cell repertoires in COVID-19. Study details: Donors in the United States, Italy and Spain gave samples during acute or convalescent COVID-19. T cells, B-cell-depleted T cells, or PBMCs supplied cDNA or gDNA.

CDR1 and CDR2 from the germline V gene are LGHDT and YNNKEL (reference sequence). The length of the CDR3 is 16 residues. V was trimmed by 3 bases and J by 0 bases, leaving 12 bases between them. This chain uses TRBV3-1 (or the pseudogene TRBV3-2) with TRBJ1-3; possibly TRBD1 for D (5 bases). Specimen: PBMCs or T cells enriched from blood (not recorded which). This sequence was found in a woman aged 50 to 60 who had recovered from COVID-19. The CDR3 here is CASSQETESSGNTIYF. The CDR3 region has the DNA TGTGCCAGCAGCCAGGAGACAGAGAGCTCTGGAAACACCATATATTTT.